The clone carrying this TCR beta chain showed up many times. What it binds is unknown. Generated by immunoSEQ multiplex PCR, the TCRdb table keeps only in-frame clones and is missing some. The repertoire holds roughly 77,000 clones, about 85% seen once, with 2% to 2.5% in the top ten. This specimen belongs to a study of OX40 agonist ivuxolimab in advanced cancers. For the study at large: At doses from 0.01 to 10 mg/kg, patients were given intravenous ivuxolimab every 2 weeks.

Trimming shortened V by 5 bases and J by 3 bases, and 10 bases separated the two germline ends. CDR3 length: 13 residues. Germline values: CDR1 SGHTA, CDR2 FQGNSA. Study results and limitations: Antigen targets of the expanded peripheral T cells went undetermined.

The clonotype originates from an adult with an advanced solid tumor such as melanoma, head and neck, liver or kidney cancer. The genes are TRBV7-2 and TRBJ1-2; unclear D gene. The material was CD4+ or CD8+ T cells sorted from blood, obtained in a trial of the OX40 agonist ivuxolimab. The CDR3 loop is CASSPKADYGYTF. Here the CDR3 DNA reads TGTGCCAGCAGCCCAAAAGCGGACTATGGCTACACCTTC.